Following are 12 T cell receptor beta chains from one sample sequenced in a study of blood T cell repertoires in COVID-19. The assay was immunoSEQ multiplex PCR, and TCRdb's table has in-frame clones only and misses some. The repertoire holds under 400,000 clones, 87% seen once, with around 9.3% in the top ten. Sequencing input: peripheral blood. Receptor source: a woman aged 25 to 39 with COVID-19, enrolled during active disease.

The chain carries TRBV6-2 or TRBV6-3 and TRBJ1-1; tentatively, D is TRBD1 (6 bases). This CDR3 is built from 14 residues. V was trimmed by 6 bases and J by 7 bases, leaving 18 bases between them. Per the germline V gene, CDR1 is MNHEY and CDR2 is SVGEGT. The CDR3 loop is CASSRGAEYGEAFF. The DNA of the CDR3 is TGTGCCAGCAGCAGGGGTGCCGAGTATGGTGAAGCTTTCTTT.

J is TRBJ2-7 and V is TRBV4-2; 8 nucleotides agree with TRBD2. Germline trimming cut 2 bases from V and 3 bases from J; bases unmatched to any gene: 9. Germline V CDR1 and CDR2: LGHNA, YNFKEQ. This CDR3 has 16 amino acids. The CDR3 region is CASSQPPGRAVYEQYF. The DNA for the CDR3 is TGTGCCAGCAGCCAACCCCCCGGGAGGGCCGTCTACGAGCAGTACTTC.

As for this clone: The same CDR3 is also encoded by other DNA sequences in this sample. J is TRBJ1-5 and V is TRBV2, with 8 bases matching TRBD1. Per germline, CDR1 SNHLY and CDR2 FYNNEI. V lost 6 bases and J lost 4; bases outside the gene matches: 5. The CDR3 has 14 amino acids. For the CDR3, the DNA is TGTGCCAGCAGCCGACAGGGGCGGAATCAGCCCCAGCATTTT. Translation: CASSRQGRNQPQHF. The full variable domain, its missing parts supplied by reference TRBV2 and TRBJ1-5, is EPEVTQTPSHQVTQMGQEVILRCVPISNHLYFYWYRQILGQKVEFLVSFYNNEISEKSEIFDDQFSVERPDGSNFTLKIRSTKLEDSAMYFCASSRQGRNQPQHFGDGTRLSIL.

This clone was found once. CDR3 coding DNA: TGTGCCAGCAGCCACCGACTAGCGGGAGAGGGTGAGCAGTTCTTC. Protein product: CASSHRLAGEGEQFF. The rearrangement joins TRBV11-3 to TRBJ2-1; TRBD2 agrees at 12 bases. The CDR3 length is 15 residues. V lost 5 bases to trimming and J lost 9 bases; unmatched junction nucleotides: 8. The germline CDR1 and CDR2 sequences are SGHNT and YENEEA.

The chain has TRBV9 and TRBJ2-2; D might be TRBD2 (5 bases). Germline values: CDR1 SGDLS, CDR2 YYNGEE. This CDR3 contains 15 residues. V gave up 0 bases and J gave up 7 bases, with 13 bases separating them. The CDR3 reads CASSVATGRSGELFF. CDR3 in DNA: TGTGCCAGCAGCGTAGCTACGGGGAGAAGCGGGGAGCTGTTTTTT. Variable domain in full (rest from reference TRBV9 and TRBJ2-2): DSGVTQTPKHLITATGQRVTLRCSPRSGDLSVYWYQQSLDQGLQFLIQYYNGEERAKGNILERFSAQQFPDLHSELNLSSLELGDSALYFCASSVATGRSGELFFGEGSRLTVL.

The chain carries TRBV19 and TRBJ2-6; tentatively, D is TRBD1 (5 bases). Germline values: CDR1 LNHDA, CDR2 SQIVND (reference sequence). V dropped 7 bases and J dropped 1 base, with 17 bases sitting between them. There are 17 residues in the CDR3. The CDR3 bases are TGTGCCAGTATGCGCGACAGCCTTGGATCTGGGGCCAACGTCCTGACTTTC. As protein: CASMRDSLGSGANVLTF.

Here the CDR3 reads CASSLTGRREFNQPQHF. The CDR3 DNA reads TGTGCCAGCAGCCTAACGGGACGGCGGGAATTCAATCAGCCCCAGCATTTT. J is TRBJ1-5 and V is TRBV28; possibly TRBD1 for D (5 bases). The CDR3 runs 17 residues. CDR1 and CDR2 from the germline V gene are MDHEN and SYDVKM. V shed 6 bases and J shed 3 bases, with 21 bases lying between them.

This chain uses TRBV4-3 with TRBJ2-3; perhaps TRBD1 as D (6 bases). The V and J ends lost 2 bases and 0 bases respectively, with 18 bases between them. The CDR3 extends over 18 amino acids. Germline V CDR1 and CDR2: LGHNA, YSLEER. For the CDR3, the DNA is TGCGCCAGCAGCCAAAGCCCTTCCGGACAGTATAGCACAGATACGCAGTATTTT. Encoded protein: CASSQSPSGQYSTDTQYF.

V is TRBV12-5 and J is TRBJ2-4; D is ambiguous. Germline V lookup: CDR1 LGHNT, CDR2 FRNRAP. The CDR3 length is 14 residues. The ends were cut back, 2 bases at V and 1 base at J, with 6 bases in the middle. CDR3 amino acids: CASGLLSAKNIQYF. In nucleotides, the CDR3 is TGTGCTAGTGGTTTGCTAAGTGCCAAAAACATTCAGTACTTC.

CDR3 sequence reads: CASSLYLADYNEQFF. DNA for the CDR3: TGTGCCAGCAGCTTGTATCTAGCGGACTACAATGAGCAGTTCTTC. This sequence joins TRBV5-4 and TRBJ2-1; the match to TRBD2 covers 7 bases. The junction had 4 bases not matched to a gene; V was cut back by 1 base and J by 3 bases. The CDR3 loop spans 15 amino acids. Germline-derived CDR1 and CDR2 are SGHNT and YYREEE (reference sequence).

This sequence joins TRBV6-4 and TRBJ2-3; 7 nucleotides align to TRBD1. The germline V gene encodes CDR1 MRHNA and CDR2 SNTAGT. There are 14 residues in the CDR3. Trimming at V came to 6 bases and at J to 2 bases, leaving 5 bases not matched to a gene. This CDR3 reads CASRRTGDTDTQYF. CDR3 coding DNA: TGTGCCAGCAGAAGAACAGGGGACACAGATACGCAGTATTTT.

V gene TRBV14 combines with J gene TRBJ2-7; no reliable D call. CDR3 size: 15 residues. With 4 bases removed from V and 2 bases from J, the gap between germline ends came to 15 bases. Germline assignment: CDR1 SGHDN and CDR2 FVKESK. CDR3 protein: CASSPLPTYTYEQYF. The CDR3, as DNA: TGTGCCAGCAGCCCACTACCGACCTATACCTACGAGCAGTACTTC.